Below, 22 T cell receptor beta chains from the same sample are listed, as sequenced in a study of T cell responses to AZD1222 COVID-19 vaccine. TCRdb keeps only in-frame clones here, not all; method: immunoSEQ multiplex PCR. The sample carries over 100,000 clones, around 87% recorded once. The source was peripheral blood, collected 28 days after the second AZD1222 dose. Source of these receptors: an adult who received the AZD1222 COVID-19 vaccine.

The CDR3 sequence: CASSPGANEQFF. In nucleotides, the CDR3 is TGTGCCAGCAGCCCCGGAGCGAATGAGCAGTTCTTC. The chain joins TRBV3-1 (or the pseudogene TRBV3-2) to TRBJ2-1; D uncertain. The germline V and J ends were trimmed by 4 bases and 7 bases, with 8 bases remaining between them. CDR3 length equals 12 residues. Germline CDR1 is LGHDT and CDR2 is YNNKEL (reference sequence).

The chain joins TRBV29-1 to TRBJ1-2, with TRBD1 identical over 7 bases. Germline lookup yields CDR1 SQVTM and CDR2 ANQGSEA. The CDR3 length is 15 residues. V was pared by 6 bases and J by 4 bases, with 14 bases of the junction left unmatched. The CDR3 coding sequence is TGCAGCGTCGAGGGCGGCAGGGGGAACCTCTATGGCTACACCTTC. Translating gives CSVEGGRGNLYGYTF.

The rearrangement links TRBV4-1 to TRBJ1-5; D gene uncertain. From germline, CDR1 is MGHRA and CDR2 YSYEKL. V was pared by 3 bases and J by 3 bases, with 12 bases between. The CDR3 is 15 amino acids. In nucleotides, the CDR3 is TGCGCCAGCAGCCATTCCGGGTCCTACAATCAGCCCCAGCATTTT. It is translated as CASSHSGSYNQPQHF.

This chain links TRBV6-2 or TRBV6-3 with TRBJ2-7, with a possible D match to TRBD2 (5 bases). With 5 bases removed from V and 7 bases from J, the gap between germline ends came to 21 bases. Germline V CDR1 and CDR2: MNHEY, SVGEGT. This CDR3 has 15 residues. CDR3 sequence: CASSAISGRIREQYF. In DNA, the CDR3 is TGTGCCAGCAGTGCCATCAGCGGAAGGATAAGGGAGCAGTACTTC.

This sequence joins TRBV7-2 and TRBJ1-5; D ambiguous. This CDR3 has 14 residues. Trimming stripped 2 bases from V and 11 bases from J, with 16 bases between. Germline V gene data show CDR1 as SGHTA and CDR2 as FQGNSA. CDR3 residues: CASSLNRPEQAQHF. The CDR3 region has the DNA TGTGCCAGCAGCTTAAACCGGCCTGAGCAAGCCCAGCATTTT.

The chain combines TRBV3-1 (or the pseudogene TRBV3-2) with TRBJ1-4; D ambiguous. The V end lost 0 bases, the J end lost 8 bases, and 10 bases lay between the germline ends. CDR3 length equals 14 residues. From germline, CDR1 is LGHDT and CDR2 YNNKEL (reference sequence). As DNA, the CDR3 is TGTGCCAGCAGCCAAGAATCGCGCGGGGAAAAACTGTTTTTT. Its translation: CASSQESRGEKLFF.

This sequence joins TRBV19 and TRBJ2-1; TRBD2 might be the D (5 bases). CDR3 size: 14 residues. CDR1 and CDR2 (germline): LNHDA, SQIVND (reference sequence). Trimming took off 1 base at V and 15 bases at J, with 19 bases between the two ends. CDR3 sequence (DNA): TGTGCCAGTAGTATAGTTTCTAGCCCGGTCAATCCGTTCTTC. This encodes CASSIVSSPVNPFF.

V is TRBV5-1 and J is TRBJ1-1; 9 bases are a match to TRBD1. The CDR3 contains 13 residues. The germline CDR1 and CDR2 sequences are SGHRS and YFSETQ. Losses at the gene ends were 8 bases for V and 7 bases for J; bases not matched to a gene: 9. CDR3 bases: TGCGCCAGTACACAGGGGGCAGATGTTGAAGCTTTCTTT. This sequence encodes CASTQGADVEAFF.

CDR3 sequence (DNA): TGTGCCAGCTCACCAGGAGGGGGCAGGAACATTCAGTACTTC. Its translation: CASSPGGGRNIQYF. The V call is TRBV18, the J call TRBJ2-4; possible D gene TRBD1, 7 bases. Germline assignment: CDR1 KGHSH and CDR2 LQKENI. V was shortened by 2 bases and J by 7 bases, with 12 bases between the two germline ends. The CDR3 length is 14 residues.

This chain uses TRBV2 with TRBJ2-4; a possible D gene is TRBD1 (6 bases). Per germline, CDR1 SNHLY and CDR2 FYNNEI. Trimming took off 4 bases at V and 0 bases at J, with 10 bases between the two ends. The CDR3 is 15 residues long. The CDR3 protein is CASSVQGPAKNIQYF. The CDR3 DNA follows: TGTGCCAGCAGTGTACAGGGACCAGCCAAAAACATTCAGTACTTC.

This rearrangement joins TRBV7-9 to TRBJ2-2; D not resolved. Germline values: CDR1 SEHNR, CDR2 FQNEAQ (reference sequence). V was cut by 5 bases and J by 5 bases, with 6 bases left in between. The CDR3 runs 12 residues. The CDR3 here is CASSPYTGELFF. The CDR3 coding sequence is TGTGCCAGCAGCCCCTATACCGGGGAGCTGTTTTTT.

This sequence joins TRBV28 and TRBJ2-7, with D tentatively TRBD2 (6 bases). Trimming stripped 5 bases from V and 6 bases from J, with 17 bases between. The germline V gene has CDR1 MDHEN and CDR2 SYDVKM. The CDR3 consists of 14 residues. This chain's CDR3 is CASSPLEEGREQYF. In DNA form, the CDR3 reads TGTGCCAGCAGTCCCCTTGAGGAGGGGCGCGAGCAGTACTTC.

The chain couples TRBV18 to TRBJ1-1, with D possibly TRBD1 on 5 matching bases. Trimming pared 6 bases from V and 2 bases from J, leaving 19 bases between. This CDR3 has 16 residues. CDR1 and CDR2 (germline): KGHSH, LQKENI. CDR3 loop: CASSPLGGRVNTEAFF. The CDR3 DNA is TGTGCCAGCTCGCCCCTAGGCGGCAGGGTAAACACTGAAGCTTTCTTT.

The rearrangement links TRBV18 to TRBJ1-2, with D unresolved. This CDR3 has 14 amino acids. Germline V gives CDR1 KGHSH, CDR2 LQKENI. Trimming took 0 bases from V and 0 from J, leaving 5 bases between them. CDR3 region: CASSPPGSNYGYTF. The DNA for the CDR3 is TGTGCCAGCTCACCACCGGGTTCTAACTATGGCTACACCTTC.

The chain is built from TRBV9 and TRBJ2-3; D perhaps matches TRBD2 (6 bases). CDR1 is SGDLS and CDR2 is YYNGEE in the germline V gene. V was clipped by 4 bases and J by 5 bases, with 14 bases between them. The CDR3 has 14 residues. The CDR3 loop reads CASSPRTIRDTQYF. The CDR3 DNA reads as TGTGCCAGCAGCCCCCGGACTATCAGAGATACGCAGTATTTT.

The gene calls are TRBV7-6 and TRBJ2-1; 8 bases are a match to TRBD2. Germline values: CDR1 SGHVS, CDR2 FNYEAQ. The CDR3 extends over 15 amino acids. The V gene end was trimmed by 7 bases and the J gene end by 4 bases; junction bases not matched to a gene: 9. The CDR3 DNA is TGTGCCAGCACCCGGGGGAGCGGGGGTTACAATGAGCAGTTCTTC. Translated, it gives CASTRGSGGYNEQFF.

The chain carries TRBV7-3 and TRBJ2-7; D is unclear. The CDR3 runs to 12 residues. In germline, CDR1 is SGHTA, CDR2 FQGTGA. V lost 2 bases to trimming and J lost 0 bases, with 2 bases between them. The CDR3 DNA reads as TGTGCCAGCAGCTTACGCTCCTACGAGCAGTACTTC. Protein product: CASSLRSYEQYF.

This clone was detected only a few times. The chain carries TRBV9 and TRBJ2-7; 7 bases are shared with TRBD2. CDR3 size: 16 residues. The germline CDR1 and CDR2 sequences are SGDLS and YYNGEE. J lost 6 bases, V lost 2 bases, and 14 bases had no gene match. CDR3 sequence: CASSVDSGTNPFEQYF. For the CDR3, the DNA is TGTGCCAGCAGCGTTGACAGCGGGACCAATCCATTCGAGCAGTACTTC.

This clone was seen a single time. The chain joins TRBV25-1 to TRBJ1-2; maybe TRBD1 (5 bases). CDR1 and CDR2 from the germline V gene are MGHDK and SYGVNS. CDR3 length: 13 amino acids. Trimming removed 3 bases at V and 2 bases at J, with 7 bases between. CDR3 sequence reads: CASSEGENYGYTF. CDR3 in DNA: TGTGCCAGCAGTGAGGGGGAGAACTATGGCTACACCTTC.

This clone has only one observation. The gene calls are TRBV30 and TRBJ2-1, with 9 bases identical to TRBD2. The CDR3 extends over 19 amino acids. Germline V gene lookup returns CDR1 GTSNPN and CDR2 SVGIG (reference sequence). Trimming at V came to 3 bases and at J to 1 base, leaving 16 bases not matched to a gene. The CDR3 spells CAWRAWGAGGPSSYNEQFF. The CDR3 coding sequence is TGTGCCTGGAGAGCCTGGGGCGCGGGAGGGCCCTCGTCCTACAATGAGCAGTTCTTC.

The gene calls are TRBV19 and TRBJ1-2; D uncertain. In germline, CDR1 is LNHDA, CDR2 SQIVND (reference sequence). V was clipped by 9 bases and J by 2 bases, with 13 bases between them. The CDR3 has 13 amino acids. The CDR3 DNA reads TGTGCCAGCCACGAATCGGGGAACTATGGCTACACCTTC. It yields the protein CASHESGNYGYTF.

This chain uses TRBV28 with TRBJ1-5; 10 nucleotides line up with TRBD1. This CDR3 spans 16 amino acids. Germline V gene lookup returns CDR1 MDHEN and CDR2 SYDVKM. J gave up 1 base and V 5 bases, and 5 bases lay outside the gene matches. This CDR3 is CASSPTTGGSNQPQHF. Here the CDR3 DNA reads TGTGCCAGCAGTCCAACGACAGGGGGCAGCAATCAGCCCCAGCATTTT.